This TCR beta chain derives from a study of beta chain features in type 1 diabetes. Each donor gave one heparinised blood draw averaging about 120 mL. Concerning this clone itself: What it binds is not known.

Overall study results and limits: Sampled from patients, naive, central memory and Treg TCRB repertoires appeared more similar than those sampled from healthy donors. Shorter TCRB CDR3s, moderately but significantly so, were found in Type 1 diabetes patients in all four CD4+ subsets.

Germline CDR1 MNHEY, CDR2 SMNVEV (reference sequence). V lost 2 bases and J lost 0, with 10 bases in between. The CDR3 length is 15 residues. Of the isolated RNA, all was reverse transcribed, and so the sequenced material was expressed TCRB transcripts. Repertoires were generated with immunoSEQ multiplex PCR, while TCRdb's copy carries only in-frame clones and drops some. The table shows 130,000 to 150,000 clones, with approximately 13% occurring only once. This TCR derives from a man between 18 and 35 years old with type 1 diabetes. The chain carries TRBV27 and TRBJ1-2; D ambiguous. The sequenced sample was central memory CD4+ T cells from blood. CDR3 DNA sequence: TGTGCCAGCAGTTTACGTCCGGACGCTAACTATGGCTACACCTTC. Translating gives CASSLRPDANYGYTF.